This is a list of T cell receptor beta chains from one sample in a study of blood T cell repertoires in COVID-19. Assay used: immunoSEQ multiplex PCR; TCRdb lists only in-frame clones, some missing. The sample lists 240,000 or so clones; roughly nine tenths were seen once. Sequenced sample: peripheral blood. The receptors shown here come from a man between 60 and 75 years old who had recovered from COVID-19. The CDR3 runs from the conserved cysteine through the conserved F or W. D genes are given only for firm matches. Clone size is shown for a subset of rows, as once, few, many or a class of expanded clone.

cdr3_aa cdr3_nt d_call j_call clone_size v_call
CASRLRGPGYEQYF TGCGCCAGTCGTCTCAGGGGGCCCGGGTACGAGCAGTACTTC TRBD1 TRBJ2-7 many TRBV5-1
CASSQGGAGGHYGYTF TGTGCCAGCAGCCAAGGAGGAGCAGGGGGTCACTATGGCTACACCTTC TRBD1 TRBJ1-2 . TRBV14
CASSGQGTNTEAFF TGTGCCAGCAGTGGACAGGGGACGAACACTGAAGCTTTCTTT TRBD1 TRBJ1-1 . TRBV2
CASALFPAGARNTEAFF TGTGCCAGCGCCTTATTTCCCGCAGGGGCCCGGAACACTGAAGCTTTCTTT . TRBJ1-1 few TRBV19
CASSLYQETQYF TGTGCCAGCTCACTATACCAAGAGACCCAGTACTTC . TRBJ2-5 few TRBV18
CASSPSGLGGNEQFF TGTGCCAGCTCACCTTCAGGACTAGGGGGGAATGAGCAGTTCTTC . TRBJ2-1 . TRBV18
CASSWGRQGQSFYGYTF TGCGCCAGCAGCTGGGGTAGACAGGGCCAATCTTTCTATGGCTACACCTTC TRBD1 TRBJ1-2 . TRBV5-1
CASSEAALLPQYF TGTGCCAGCAGTGAAGCGGCTCTCCTCCCCCAGTACTTC . TRBJ2-5 once TRBV2
CASSAGTGVTEAFF TGTGCCAGCAGTGCTGGGACAGGGGTCACTGAAGCTTTCTTT TRBD1 TRBJ1-1 . TRBV27
CSVEDTVRGRVEQFF TGCAGCGTTGAAGACACAGTGCGGGGGCGTGTTGAGCAGTTCTTC . TRBJ2-1 . TRBV29-1
CASSFSWTRLNEQFF TGTGCCAGCAGCTTTAGCTGGACTAGACTCAATGAGCAGTTCTTC TRBD2 TRBJ2-1 . TRBV11-2
CATGTGYGYTF TGTGCCACCGGGACAGGGTATGGCTACACCTTC TRBD1 TRBJ1-2 . TRBV10-3
CASSQARGGWNTEAFF TGTGCCAGCAGCCAAGCTAGGGGGGGCTGGAACACTGAAGCTTTCTTT . TRBJ1-1 . TRBV4-2
CASSRGLAGISEQYF TGTGCCAGCAGCAGGGGACTAGCGGGGATCAGCGAGCAGTACTTC TRBD2 TRBJ2-7 . TRBV14
CASTGTGGGYEQFF TGTGCCAGCACCGGGACAGGGGGAGGCTATGAGCAGTTCTTC TRBD1 TRBJ2-1 . TRBV28
CASSLGFGFNYGYTF TGTGCCAGCAGTTTAGGATTCGGGTTTAACTATGGCTACACCTTC . TRBJ1-2 . TRBV27
CASSRTDTYEQYF TGTGCCAGTAGTAGGACAGATACCTACGAGCAGTACTTC . TRBJ2-7 . TRBV19
CASTDRDGYSPLHF TGTGCCAGCACTGACAGGGATGGGTACTCACCCCTCCACTTT TRBD1 TRBJ1-6 . TRBV27
CASSAVLAGTDTQYF TGTGCCAGCAGCGCGGTCCTAGCGGGCACAGATACGCAGTATTTT TRBD2 TRBJ2-3 . TRBV9
CASSLARQGGQETQYF TGCGCCAGCAGCTTGGCCAGACAGGGGGGGCAAGAGACCCAGTACTTC TRBD1 TRBJ2-5 . TRBV5-1
CASSLMLGTSGHGELFF TGTGCCAGCAGTTTAATGTTGGGGACTAGCGGGCATGGCGAGCTGTTTTTT TRBD2 TRBJ2-2 . TRBV11-2
CASSPQSTAQETQYF TGCGCCAGCAGCCCGCAATCTACAGCACAAGAGACCCAGTACTTC . TRBJ2-5 . TRBV5-1